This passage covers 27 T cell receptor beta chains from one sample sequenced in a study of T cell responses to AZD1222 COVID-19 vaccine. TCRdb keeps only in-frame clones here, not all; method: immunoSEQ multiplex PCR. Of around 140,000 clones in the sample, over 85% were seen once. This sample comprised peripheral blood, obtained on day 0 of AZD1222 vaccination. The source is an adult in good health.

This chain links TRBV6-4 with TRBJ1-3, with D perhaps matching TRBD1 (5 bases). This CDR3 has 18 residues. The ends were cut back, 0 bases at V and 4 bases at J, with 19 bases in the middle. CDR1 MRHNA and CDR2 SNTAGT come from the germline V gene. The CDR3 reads CASSDSTPEGLVGNTIYF. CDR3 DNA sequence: TGTGCCAGCAGTGACTCGACACCCGAGGGACTAGTGGGAAACACCATATATTTT.

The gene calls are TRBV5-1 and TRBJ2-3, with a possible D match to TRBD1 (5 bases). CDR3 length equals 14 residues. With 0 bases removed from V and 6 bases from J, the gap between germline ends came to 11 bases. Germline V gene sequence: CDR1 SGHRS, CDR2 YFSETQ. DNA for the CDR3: TGCGCCAGCAGCTTGGAGGCAGGGTGGGATACGCAGTATTTT. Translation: CASSLEAGWDTQYF.

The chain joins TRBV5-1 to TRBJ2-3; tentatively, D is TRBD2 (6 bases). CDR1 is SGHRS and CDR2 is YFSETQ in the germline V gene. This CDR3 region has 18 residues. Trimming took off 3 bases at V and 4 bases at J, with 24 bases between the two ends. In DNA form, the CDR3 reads TGCGCCAGCAGCTCGGGATTCGGGTCGCTCGGGACTCCAGATACGCAGTATTTT. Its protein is CASSSGFGSLGTPDTQYF.

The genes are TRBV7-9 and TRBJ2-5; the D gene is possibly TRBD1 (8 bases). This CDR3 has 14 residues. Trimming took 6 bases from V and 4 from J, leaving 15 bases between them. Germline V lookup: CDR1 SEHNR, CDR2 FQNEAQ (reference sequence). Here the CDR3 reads CASSRNRGGETQYF. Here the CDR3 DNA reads TGTGCCAGCAGTAGGAACAGGGGGGGAGAGACCCAGTACTTC.

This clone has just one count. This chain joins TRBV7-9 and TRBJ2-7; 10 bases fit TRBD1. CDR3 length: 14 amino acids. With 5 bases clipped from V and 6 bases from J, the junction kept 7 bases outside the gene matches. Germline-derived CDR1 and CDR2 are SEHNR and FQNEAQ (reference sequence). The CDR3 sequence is CASSPGQGMGEQYF. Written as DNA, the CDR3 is TGTGCCAGCAGCCCGGGACAGGGGATGGGCGAGCAGTACTTC.

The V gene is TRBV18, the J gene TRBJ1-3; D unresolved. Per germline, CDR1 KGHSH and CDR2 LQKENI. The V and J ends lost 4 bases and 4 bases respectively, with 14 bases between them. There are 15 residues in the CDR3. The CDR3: CASSQGVARGNTIYF. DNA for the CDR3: TGTGCCAGCTCACAGGGAGTAGCGAGAGGAAACACCATATATTTT.

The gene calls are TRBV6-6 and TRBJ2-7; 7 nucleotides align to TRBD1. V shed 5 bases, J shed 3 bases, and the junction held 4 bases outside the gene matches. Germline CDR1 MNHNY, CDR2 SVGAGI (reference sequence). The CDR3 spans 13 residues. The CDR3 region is CASSTDRNYEQYF. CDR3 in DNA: TGTGCCAGCAGTACGGACAGGAACTACGAGCAGTACTTC.

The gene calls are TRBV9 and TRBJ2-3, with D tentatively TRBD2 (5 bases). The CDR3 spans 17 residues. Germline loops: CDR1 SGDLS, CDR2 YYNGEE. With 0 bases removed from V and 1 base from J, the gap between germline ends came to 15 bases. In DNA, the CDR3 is TGTGCCAGCAGCGTAGGCGGGTCACGGGGAGGCACAGATACGCAGTATTTT. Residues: CASSVGGSRGGTDTQYF.

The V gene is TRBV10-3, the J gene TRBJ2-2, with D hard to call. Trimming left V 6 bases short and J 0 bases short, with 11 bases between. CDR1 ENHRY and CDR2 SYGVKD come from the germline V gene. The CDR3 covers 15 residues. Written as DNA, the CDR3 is TGTGCCATCAGGACCTCCACGCCGAACACCGGGGAGCTGTTTTTT. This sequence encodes CAIRTSTPNTGELFF.

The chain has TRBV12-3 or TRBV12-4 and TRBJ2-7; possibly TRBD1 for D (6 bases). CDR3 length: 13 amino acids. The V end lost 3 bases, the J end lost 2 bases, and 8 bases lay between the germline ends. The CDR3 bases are TGTGCCAGCAGTTTTAGACAGGCCTACGAGCAGTACTTC. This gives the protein CASSFRQAYEQYF.

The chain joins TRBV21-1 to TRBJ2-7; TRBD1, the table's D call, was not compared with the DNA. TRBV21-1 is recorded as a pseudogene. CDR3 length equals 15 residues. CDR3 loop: CASTMSSQGIYEQYF. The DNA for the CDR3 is TGTGCCAGCACCATGTCCTCACAGGGTATCTACGAGCAGTACTTC.

DNA for the CDR3: TGCAGCGTGGGGGGACACGACACAGATACGCAGTATTTT. This encodes CSVGGHDTDTQYF. The chain couples TRBV29-1 to TRBJ2-3, with D perhaps matching TRBD1 or TRBD2 (6 bases each). The germline CDR1 and CDR2 sequences are SQVTM and ANQGSEA. This CDR3 is 13 amino acids long. The V and J ends lost 6 bases and 2 bases respectively, with 12 bases between them.

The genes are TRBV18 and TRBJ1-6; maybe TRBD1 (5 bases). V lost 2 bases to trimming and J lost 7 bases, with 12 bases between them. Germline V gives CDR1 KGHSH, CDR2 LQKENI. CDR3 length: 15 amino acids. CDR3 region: CASSPMEGMNSPLHF. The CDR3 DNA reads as TGTGCCAGCTCACCAATGGAGGGGATGAATTCACCCCTCCACTTT.

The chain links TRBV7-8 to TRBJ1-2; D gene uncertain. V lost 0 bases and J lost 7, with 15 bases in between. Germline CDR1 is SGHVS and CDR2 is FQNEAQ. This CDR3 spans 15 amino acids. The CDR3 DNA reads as TGTGCCAGCAGCTTAGCGCTCGGATTATACCGTGGCTACACCTTC. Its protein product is CASSLALGLYRGYTF. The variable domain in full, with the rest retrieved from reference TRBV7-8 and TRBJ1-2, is GAGVSQSPRYKVAKRGQDVALRCDPISGHVSLFWYQQALGQGPEFLTYFQNEAQLDKSGLPSDRFFAERPEGSVSTLKIQRTQQEDSAVYLCASSLALGLYRGYTFGSGTRLTVV.

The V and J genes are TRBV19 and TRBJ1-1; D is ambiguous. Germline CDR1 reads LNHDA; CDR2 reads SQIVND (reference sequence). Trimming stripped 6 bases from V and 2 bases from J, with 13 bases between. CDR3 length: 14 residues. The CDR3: CASSAGAENTEAFF. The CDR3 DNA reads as TGTGCCAGTAGCGCGGGCGCGGAAAACACTGAAGCTTTCTTT.

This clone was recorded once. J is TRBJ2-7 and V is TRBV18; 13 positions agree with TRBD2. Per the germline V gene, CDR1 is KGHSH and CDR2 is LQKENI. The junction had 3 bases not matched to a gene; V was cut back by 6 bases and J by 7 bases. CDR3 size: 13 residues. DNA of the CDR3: TGTGCCAGCTCCGGGACTAGCGGGATTGAGCAGTACTTC. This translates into CASSGTSGIEQYF.

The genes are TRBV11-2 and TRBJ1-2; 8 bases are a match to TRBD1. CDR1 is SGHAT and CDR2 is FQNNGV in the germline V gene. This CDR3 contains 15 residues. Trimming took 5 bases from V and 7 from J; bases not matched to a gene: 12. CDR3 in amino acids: CASSPPGRGLRGYTF. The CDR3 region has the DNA TGTGCCAGCAGCCCGCCTGGCAGGGGGCTGCGTGGCTACACCTTC.

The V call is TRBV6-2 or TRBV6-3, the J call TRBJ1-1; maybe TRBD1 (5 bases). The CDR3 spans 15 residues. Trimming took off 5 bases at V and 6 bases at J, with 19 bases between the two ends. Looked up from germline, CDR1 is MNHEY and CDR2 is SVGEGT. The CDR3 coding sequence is TGTGCCAGCAGTCGCGCGATCAGGGCTGGTGCTGAAGCTTTCTTT. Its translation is CASSRAIRAGAEAFF.

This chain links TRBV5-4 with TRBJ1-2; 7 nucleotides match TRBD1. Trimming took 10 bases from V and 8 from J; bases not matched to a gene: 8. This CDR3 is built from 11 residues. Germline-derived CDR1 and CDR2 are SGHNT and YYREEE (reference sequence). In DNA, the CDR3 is TGTGCCGTGAGCAGGGGGGGAGGCTACACCTTC. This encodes CAVSRGGGYTF.

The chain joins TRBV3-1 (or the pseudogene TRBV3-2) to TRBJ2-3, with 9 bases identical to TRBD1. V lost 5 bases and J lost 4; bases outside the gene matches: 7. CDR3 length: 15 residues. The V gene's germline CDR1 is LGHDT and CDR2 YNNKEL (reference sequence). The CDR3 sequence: CASSDHRGLPDTQYF. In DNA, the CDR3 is TGTGCCAGCAGCGACCACAGGGGGCTGCCAGATACGCAGTATTTT.

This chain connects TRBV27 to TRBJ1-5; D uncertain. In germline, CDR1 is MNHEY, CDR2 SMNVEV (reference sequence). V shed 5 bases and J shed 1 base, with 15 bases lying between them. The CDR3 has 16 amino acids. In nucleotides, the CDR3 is TGTGCCAGCAGTCTGGGGTCAGGTGGGAGCAATCAGCCCCAGCATTTT. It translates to CASSLGSGGSNQPQHF.

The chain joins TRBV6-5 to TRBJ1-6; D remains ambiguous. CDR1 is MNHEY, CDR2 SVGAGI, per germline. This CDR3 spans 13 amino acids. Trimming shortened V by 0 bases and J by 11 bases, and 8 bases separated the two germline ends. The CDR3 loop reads CASSYSTRPPLHF. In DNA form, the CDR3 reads TGTGCCAGCAGTTACTCGACCAGACCACCCCTCCACTTT.

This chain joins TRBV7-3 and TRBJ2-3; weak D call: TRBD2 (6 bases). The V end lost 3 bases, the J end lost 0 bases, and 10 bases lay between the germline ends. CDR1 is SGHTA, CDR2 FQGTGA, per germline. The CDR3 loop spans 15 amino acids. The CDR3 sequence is CASSFGGTSTDTQYF. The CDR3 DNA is TGTGCCAGCAGCTTTGGCGGGACTAGCACAGATACGCAGTATTTT.

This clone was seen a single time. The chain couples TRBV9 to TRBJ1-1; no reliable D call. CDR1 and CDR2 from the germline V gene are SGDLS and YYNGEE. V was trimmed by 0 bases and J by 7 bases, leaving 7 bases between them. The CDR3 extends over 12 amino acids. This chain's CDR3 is CASSVGGGEAFF. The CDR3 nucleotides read TGTGCCAGCAGCGTAGGGGGAGGTGAAGCTTTCTTT. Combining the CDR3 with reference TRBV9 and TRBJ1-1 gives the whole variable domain DSGVTQTPKHLITATGQRVTLRCSPRSGDLSVYWYQQSLDQGLQFLIQYYNGEERAKGNILERFSAQQFPDLHSELNLSSLELGDSALYFCASSVGGGEAFFGQGTRLTVV.

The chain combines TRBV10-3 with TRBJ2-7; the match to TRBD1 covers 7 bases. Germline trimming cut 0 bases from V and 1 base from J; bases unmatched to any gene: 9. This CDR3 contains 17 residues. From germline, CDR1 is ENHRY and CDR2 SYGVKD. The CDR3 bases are TGTGCCATCAGTGAGTCGATCGGGGACAGTAGATCCTACGAGCAGTACTTC. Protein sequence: CAISESIGDSRSYEQYF.

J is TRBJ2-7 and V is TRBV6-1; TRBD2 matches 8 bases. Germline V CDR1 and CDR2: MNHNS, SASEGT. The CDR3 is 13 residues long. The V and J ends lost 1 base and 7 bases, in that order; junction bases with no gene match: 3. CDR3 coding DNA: TGTGCCAGCAGTGAAGGACTAGCGAGAGAGCAGTACTTC. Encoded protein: CASSEGLAREQYF.

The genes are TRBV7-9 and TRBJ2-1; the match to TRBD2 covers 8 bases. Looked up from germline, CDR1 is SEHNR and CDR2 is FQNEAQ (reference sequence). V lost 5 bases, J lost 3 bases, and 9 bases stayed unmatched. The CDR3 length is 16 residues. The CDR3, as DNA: TGTGCCAGCAGCCTGTGGACTAGCAGGTTCTACAATGAGCAGTTCTTC. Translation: CASSLWTSRFYNEQFF.